This T cell receptor (beta chain) stems from a study of T cell repertoires in cytomegalovirus infection (dated by TCRdb to between 2019 and 2020). In the study overall: Peptide stimulations targeted recently identified HLA-C-restricted CMV epitopes, whose presentation resists viral immunomodulation, together with well-studied HLA-B-restricted epitopes. Because public TCR beta signatures pointed to carriage of CMV infection together with the matching HLA type, the HLA type of each donor mattered for the analysis. What the research found in general, with its limitations: In both this cohort and an independent roughly 350-donor cohort, the cumulative frequency of public TCR beta family members distinguished carriers of CMV infection plus the relevant HLA type. The ex vivo response was dominated by HLA-C-restricted CMV-specific TCR beta clonotypes, and the single most frequent clonotype in two of eight donors was supplied by these HLA-C-restricted clonotypes.

What this sample's treatment or condition label stands for: in vitro stimulation with specific CMV peptide epitopes to enrich CMV-specific T cells. Sequencing instrument: Illumina HiSeq 1500. TCRdb trimmed public reads at Q25 via fastp, called clones via MiXCR and kept in-frame beta chains. Rows matching on CDR3 protein sequence are summarized as one entry with the most common DNA and genes. Within this sample are 900,000 to 950,000 distinct CDR3 sequences, with 31% of them counted one time only. The ten top clones hold more than 13% of the sample. The sample holds a few counts of this clonotype. What antigen it recognizes has not been identified. Per-base quality was not reported, and no clone a single base away is much larger than it. Here the sequenced sample was cultured CD8+ T cells from PBMCs, taken from culture after CMV antigen stimulation. The clonotype originates from a human donor in good health (CMV status not recorded). Some clones in this sample may be carry-over from other donors' samples.

CDR3 protein: CAISEWTDEKLFF. The DNA is TGTGCCATCAGTGAGTGGACAGATGAAAAACTGTTTTTT. The rearranged segments are TRBV10-3 and TRBJ1-4; the D gene is possibly TRBD1, with 6 bases matching. Trimming removed 1 base from V and 6 bases from J, leaving 6 bases between the germline ends. The germline V gene sets CDR1 to ENHRY and CDR2 to SYGVKD. Measured from the cysteine to the phenylalanine, the CDR3 is 13 residues long. CDR3 DNA is the only sequence kept; it has 39 bases, read in frame from the first base.